This T cell receptor beta chain was obtained from a study of T cells after yellow fever vaccination. TCRdb reanalysed the 5' RACE reads using MiXCR and keeps one entry per CDR3 protein. In the table there are roughly 250,000 distinct CDR3 sequences, roughly 13% of which are singletons. Trimming at V came to 0 bases and at J to 4 bases, leaving 3 bases not matched to a gene. This CDR3 has 14 residues. Germline CDR1 and CDR2: SGHRS and YFSETQ. This clonotype was seen more than once but under ten times. The specimen comprised CD4+ T cells sorted from PBMCs, sampled 45 days after the yellow fever booster vaccination. The origin of this receptor is a man aged 25 to 40 who received the YFV17D yellow fever vaccine. The V gene is TRBV5-1, the J gene TRBJ2-7; 8 nucleotides align to TRBD2. CDR3 amino acids: CASSLEAGAYEQYF. CDR3 sequence (DNA): TGCGCCAGCAGCTTGGAAGCGGGAGCTTACGAGCAGTACTTC.